The 28 T cell receptor beta chains below were found in one sample sequenced in a study of CD8+CD57+ T cells in acquired aplastic anemia. TCR beta VDJ and CDR3 profiling used genomic DNA as template. TCRdb reanalysed the reads using MiXCR and keeps one entry per CDR3 protein. Seen here are hundreds of thousands of distinct CDR3 sequences, approximately 32% observed once, and the top ten hold 0.8% to 0.85%. CD8+CD57+ cell expansion, shown by flow cytometry, had occurred in the patients selected for sequencing. What was sequenced was sorted CD4+, CD8+, or CD8+CD57+ T cells (not recorded which) from PBMCs. All receptors derive from a human donor with aplastic anemia.

At least ten counts were recorded for this clonotype. The chain is built from TRBV7-8 and TRBJ1-5, with 9 bases fitting TRBD1. The CDR3 spans 14 residues. Unmatched junction bases numbered 4, after V lost 5 bases and J lost 5 bases. The germline V gene has CDR1 SGHVS and CDR2 FQNEAQ. CDR3 in DNA: TGTGCCAGCAGCCGGGACAGGGTTGATCAGCCCCAGCATTTT. It encodes CASSRDRVDQPQHF.

This clonotype was recorded at least ten times. V and J are TRBV24-1 and TRBJ1-2; D is perhaps TRBD1 (6 bases). Germline CDR1 KGHDR, CDR2 SFDVKD. The CDR3 contains 14 residues. Trimming took 3 bases from V and 2 from J, leaving 9 bases between them. The CDR3 spells CATSDLTGNYGYTF. The DNA for the CDR3 is TGTGCCACCAGTGATCTGACAGGCAACTATGGCTACACCTTC.

V is TRBV7-2 and J is TRBJ2-2; D might be TRBD2 (5 bases). This CDR3 contains 14 residues. V was trimmed by 5 bases and J by 6 bases, leaving 13 bases between them. Germline CDR1 reads SGHTA; CDR2 reads FQGNSA. The CDR3 loop reads CASSRDRSAGELFF. CDR3 nucleotide sequence: TGTGCCAGCAGCCGGGATAGATCCGCCGGGGAGCTGTTTTTT.

Note on this clonotype: Being one base from a much bigger clone, this may be a read error. The chain is built from TRBV4-2 and TRBJ2-7; D is tentatively TRBD1 or TRBD2 (7 bases each). The CDR3 has 16 amino acids. CDR1 is LGHNA and CDR2 is YNFKEQ in the germline V gene. This CDR3 reads CVSSQGVREAGYEQYF. The CDR3 DNA is TGTGTCAGCAGCCAGGGGGTACGGGAGGCTGGTTACGAGCAGTACTTC.

The V and J genes are TRBV29-1 and TRBJ1-4, with D perhaps TRBD1 (6 bases). Per the germline V gene, CDR1 is SQVTM and CDR2 is ANQGSEA. This CDR3 has 13 residues. The germline V and J ends were trimmed by 4 bases and 8 bases, with 14 bases remaining between them. The CDR3 protein is CSVGRGGVEKLFF. The CDR3 DNA follows: TGCAGCGTTGGACGGGGGGGCGTCGAAAAACTGTTTTTT.

This clonotype was detected a few times. The gene calls are TRBV5-1 and TRBJ2-2; TRBD2 matches at 8 bases. This CDR3 has 16 amino acids. J lost 7 bases, V lost 1 base, and 9 bases had no gene match. Germline V CDR1 and CDR2: SGHRS, YFSETQ. CDR3 sequence: CASSLPGTSGGGELFF. As DNA, the CDR3 is TGCGCCAGCAGCTTGCCCGGAACTAGCGGTGGCGGGGAGCTGTTTTTT.

In this sample, this clonotype turned up many times. This chain uses TRBV20-1 with TRBJ2-5; maybe TRBD2 (5 bases). The CDR3 totals 12 residues. Germline loops: CDR1 DFQATT, CDR2 SNEGSKA (reference sequence). Trimming left V 1 base short and J 5 bases short, with 8 bases between. The CDR3 bases are TGCAGTGCTAGAGGCGAGGGCGAGACCCAGTACTTC. This translates into CSARGEGETQYF.

Details on this clonotype: This may be a read error, as it is one base from a much larger clone. This chain connects TRBV11-1 to TRBJ2-2; D tentatively fits TRBD1 or TRBD2 (5 bases each). Germline assignment: CDR1 SGHAT and CDR2 FQDESV (reference sequence). Trimming took 8 bases from V and 2 from J, leaving 18 bases between them. This CDR3 has 16 residues. DNA of the CDR3: TGTGCCAGCCGCTCCAACTCTGGGGGTAACACCGGGGAGCTGTTTTTT. Residues: CASRSNSGGNTGELFF. Full variable domain (missing parts from reference TRBV11-1 and TRBJ2-2): EAEVAQSPRYKITEKSQAVAFWCDPISGHATLYWYRQILGQGPELLVQFQDESVVDDSQLPKDRFSAERLKGVDSTLKIQPAELGDSAMYLCASRSNSGGNTGELFFGEGSRLTVL.

The sample holds many counts of this clonotype. J is TRBJ2-5 and V is TRBV7-6; a weak D match, TRBD1 (5 bases). CDR1 and CDR2 (germline): SGHVS, FNYEAQ. The CDR3 runs 13 residues. Trimming took off 3 bases at V and 5 bases at J, with 10 bases between the two ends. CDR3 DNA: TGTGCCAGCAGCTTGGGGCGATGGGAGACCCAGTACTTC. Translation gives CASSLGRWETQYF.

The chain has TRBV10-3 and TRBJ1-1, with D maybe TRBD1 (5 bases). With 0 bases removed from V and 0 bases from J, the gap between germline ends came to 11 bases. The CDR3 is 16 residues long. From germline, CDR1 is ENHRY and CDR2 SYGVKD. The CDR3 sequence: CAISESGRGMNTEAFF. DNA for the CDR3: TGTGCCATCAGTGAGTCCGGACGGGGGATGAACACTGAAGCTTTCTTT.

This clonotype was seen many times. The chain recombines TRBV19 with TRBJ2-2; D may be TRBD1 or TRBD2 (5 bases each). Germline CDR1 and CDR2: LNHDA and SQIVND (reference sequence). The CDR3 runs 14 residues. The ends were cut back, 6 bases at V and 3 bases at J, with 11 bases in the middle. The CDR3 nucleotides are TGTGCCAGTAGGACAGCCGGGGACACCGGGGAGCTGTTTTTT. It yields the protein CASRTAGDTGELFF.

The rearrangement uses TRBV20-1 and TRBJ2-7, with D uncertain. The germline CDR1 and CDR2 sequences are DFQATT and SNEGSKA (reference sequence). This CDR3 has 14 residues. The V and J ends lost 3 bases and 5 bases respectively, with 17 bases between them. The CDR3 DNA reads as TGCAGTGCTAGGAATCCCTCAGGCCCCGACGAGCAGTACTTC. Translating it yields CSARNPSGPDEQYF.

The sample holds a few counts of this clonotype. Its ends do not fully match the called genes, so a read error is possible. The chain uses TRBV5-1 and TRBJ2-7; 9 bases agree with TRBD1. Germline values: CDR1 SGHRS, CDR2 YFSETQ. This CDR3 region has 16 residues. The CDR3, as DNA: TGCGCCAGCAGCTTGGTCGGGACAGGGATTTCCTGCGAGCAGTACTTC. Protein sequence: CASSLVGTGISCEQYF.

This clonotype was seen more than once but under ten times. The CDR3 DNA reads TGTGCCAGCGGAGTACAGGTGGAGCAGCCCCAGCATTTT. This codes for CASGVQVEQPQHF. The chain couples TRBV27 to TRBJ1-5; D possibly corresponds to TRBD1 (5 bases). This CDR3 comprises 13 residues. V shed 8 bases and J shed 7 bases, with 15 bases lying between them. The germline CDR1 and CDR2 sequences are MNHEY and SMNVEV (reference sequence).

This clonotype has more than one count but fewer than ten. The rearrangement uses TRBV6-1 and TRBJ1-2, with D possibly matching TRBD1 (5 bases). Trimming shortened V by 1 base and J by 7 bases, and 13 bases separated the two germline ends. Germline values: CDR1 MNHNS, CDR2 SASEGT. The CDR3 length is 14 residues. DNA of the CDR3: TGTGCCAGCAGTGAAGTAGGGGCAATGGGTGGCTACACCTTC. This translates into CASSEVGAMGGYTF.

This clonotype was picked up many times. The chain uses TRBV20-1 and TRBJ1-2; TRBD1 aligns across 7 bases. After removal of 3 bases from V and 4 bases from J, the junction contained 8 bases not matched to a gene. CDR1 and CDR2 (germline): DFQATT, SNEGSKA (reference sequence). The CDR3 spans 14 residues. This chain's CDR3 is CSARGEGGSYGYTF. The CDR3 nucleotides are TGCAGTGCTAGGGGGGAAGGGGGCTCCTATGGCTACACCTTC.

The rearrangement joins TRBV11-2 to TRBJ2-3; 7 bases fit TRBD1. J was trimmed by 1 base and V by 4 bases; bases with no gene match: 8. Germline loops: CDR1 SGHAT, CDR2 FQNNGV. The CDR3 has 16 amino acids. Here the CDR3 reads CASSSRQGVGTDTQYF. As DNA, the CDR3 is TGTGCCAGCAGCTCTCGACAGGGCGTGGGCACAGATACGCAGTATTTT. The full variable domain, completed using reference TRBV11-2 and TRBJ2-3, is EAGVAQSPRYKIIEKRQSVAFWCNPISGHATLYWYQQILGQGPKLLIQFQNNGVVDDSQLPKDRFSAERLKGVDSTLKIQPAKLEDSAVYLCASSSRQGVGTDTQYFGPGTRLTVL.

V usage is TRBV27 and J usage is TRBJ2-7; no definite D call. The V and J ends lost 0 bases and 3 bases respectively, with 9 bases between them. The germline V gene has CDR1 MNHEY and CDR2 SMNVEV (reference sequence). The CDR3 runs 14 residues. The CDR3 nucleotides read TGTGCCAGCAGTTTATCGAATTTATTCTACGAGCAGTACTTC. Its translation: CASSLSNLFYEQYF.

The V call is TRBV25-1, the J call TRBJ2-6; tentative D call: TRBD1 (5 bases). The CDR3 consists of 17 residues. Trimming cost V 6 bases and J 2 bases, with 17 bases left between them. CDR1 and CDR2 from the germline V gene are MGHDK and SYGVNS. The CDR3 spells CASRTSTVRAGANVLTF. The CDR3 bases are TGTGCCAGCAGGACTTCGACAGTTCGCGCTGGGGCCAACGTCCTGACTTTC.

This clonotype was detected ten times or more. The CDR3 loop is CASSGDRGDRSPLHF. The CDR3, as DNA: TGTGCCAGCAGTGGGGACAGGGGAGACAGATCACCCCTCCACTTT. The rearrangement uses TRBV2 and TRBJ1-6, with 10 bases aligning to TRBD1. Per germline, CDR1 SNHLY and CDR2 FYNNEI. Unmatched junction bases numbered 7, after V lost 4 bases and J lost 10 bases. CDR3 size: 15 residues.

The chain joins TRBV7-2 to TRBJ1-1, with a tentative D call TRBD1 (6 bases). Germline CDR1 reads SGHTA; CDR2 reads FQGNSA. CDR3 length: 15 amino acids. The V and J ends lost 5 bases and 3 bases respectively, with 16 bases between them. Here the CDR3 reads CASSPRSGGYTEAFF. CDR3 bases: TGTGCCAGCAGCCCGAGGTCCGGGGGCTACACTGAAGCTTTCTTT.

To note about this clonotype: This could be a read error, since a much larger clone is one nucleotide away. J is TRBJ2-3 and V is TRBV10-2, with no clear D. CDR3 size: 13 residues. V was shortened by 3 bases and J by 4 bases, with 8 bases between the two germline ends. Per the germline V gene, CDR1 is WSHSY and CDR2 is SAAADI. The CDR3 is CASSEAAPDTQYF. In DNA form, the CDR3 reads TGCGCCAGCAGTGAAGCAGCTCCAGATACGCAGTATTTT.

This clonotype was counted at least ten times. The V gene is TRBV9, the J gene TRBJ1-2, with unresolved D. The V end was cut by 0 bases, the J end by 4 bases, with 7 bases between. The CDR3 sequence is 13 residues long. Germline V gene data show CDR1 as SGDLS and CDR2 as YYNGEE. The CDR3, as DNA: TGTGCCAGCAGCGTAGACGGAAGCTATGGCTACACCTTC. Translating gives CASSVDGSYGYTF.

This sequence joins TRBV15 and TRBJ1-5; possibly TRBD1 for D (6 bases). Germline CDR1 LNHNV, CDR2 YYDKDF (reference sequence). The CDR3 contains 17 residues. V lost 0 bases to trimming and J lost 1 base, with 13 bases between them. The CDR3 sequence is CATSRDRGKVSNQPQHF. The CDR3 DNA reads as TGTGCCACCAGCAGAGATAGGGGGAAAGTAAGCAATCAGCCCCAGCATTTT. Filled out from reference TRBV15 and TRBJ1-5, the complete variable domain reads DAMVIQNPRYQVTQFGKPVTLSCSQTLNHNVMYWYQQKSSQAPKLLFHYYDKDFNNEADTPDNFQSRRPNTSFCFLDIRSPGLGDTAMYLCATSRDRGKVSNQPQHFGDGTRLSIL.

Turning to this clonotype: Just one base apart from a much larger clone, this may be a read error. V is TRBV24-1 and J is TRBJ2-1, with 7 positions matching TRBD1. This CDR3 is built from 13 residues. Germline lookup yields CDR1 KGHDR and CDR2 SFDVKD. The CDR3 loop reads CATARDRYNERFF. The CDR3 DNA reads TGTGCCACCGCCCGGGACAGATACAATGAGCGGTTCTTC.

With regard to this clonotype: A read error is possible here, since a much larger clone lies one base away. The J gene is TRBJ1-5, the V gene TRBV4-2; the D gene is possibly TRBD1 (5 bases). The germline gives CDR1 LGHNA, CDR2 YNFKEQ. The CDR3 runs 15 residues. CDR3 DNA sequence: TGTGCCCGCAGCCGAGGGGTTATGGGCAATCAGCCCCAGCATTTT. It is translated as CARSRGVMGNQPQHF.

V usage is TRBV7-3 and J usage is TRBJ2-3; D is possibly TRBD1 or TRBD2 (6 bases each). CDR1 is SGHTA, CDR2 FQGTGA, per germline. V gave up 2 bases and J gave up 6 bases, with 12 bases separating them. This CDR3 spans 14 amino acids. The chain's CDR3 is CASSLSGAGDTQYF. The CDR3 DNA reads as TGTGCCAGCAGCTTATCGGGGGCAGGGGATACGCAGTATTTT. The whole variable domain, filled in from reference TRBV7-3 and TRBJ2-3, reads GAGVSQTPSNKVTEKGKYVELRCDPISGHTALYWYRQSLGQGPEFLIYFQGTGAADDSGLPNDRFFAVRPEGSVSTLKIQRTERGDSAVYLCASSLSGAGDTQYFGPGTRLTVL.

The chain is built from TRBV10-3 and TRBJ2-7, with a tentative D call TRBD1 (5 bases). V was clipped by 3 bases and J by 1 base, with 10 bases between them. There are 14 residues in the CDR3. The germline gives CDR1 ENHRY, CDR2 SYGVKD. The CDR3 sequence is CAISDLDSSYEQYF. In DNA form, the CDR3 reads TGTGCCATCAGTGATCTAGACAGTTCCTACGAGCAGTACTTC.